This T cell receptor (beta chain) was sequenced for a study of post-analysis software for immune sequencing data (dated by TCRdb to the mid-2010s). Study-wide context: Recorded disease courses included relapsing-remitting, secondary progressive and progressive-relapsing multiple sclerosis, with some patients lacking subtype annotation. The patient repertoires were compared against roughly 12 previously published healthy control repertoires obtained from donors aged about 6 to 28 years. A subset of samples was prepared in parallel using single-end sample barcoding, then pooled and co-amplified after Illumina adapter ligation. What the study reported, not specific to this receptor: Compared with controls, multiple sclerosis patients had significantly lower normalized Chao1 diversity, a finding suggesting substantial peripheral T-cell clonal expansion. When samples were clustered directly using the F measure, samples prepared in the same batch co-clustered strongly, which prompted a batch-effect correction. The multiple sclerosis patient group was slightly younger than the control group. Patients showed significantly higher frequencies than controls for about 5 TRBV segments, among them TRBV5-6, TRBV5-1 and TRBV20-1.

V was cut back by 4 bases and J by 2 bases, leaving a gap of 22 bases between them. There are 18 amino acids in the CDR3, from cysteine to phenylalanine inclusive. CDR3 DNA is the only sequence kept; it has 54 bases, read in frame from the first base. The germline V gene (reference sequence) yields SGHKS for CDR1 and YYEKEE for CDR2. To prepare the library, PCR was applied. TCRdb records Illumina HiSeq 2500 as the sequencer. To reduce PCR and sequencing biases, unique molecular identifiers were incorporated into the TCR beta cDNA libraries. Per 1 to 10 million input T cells, around 500,000 cDNA molecules were obtained, such that each molecule approximated one T cell. Patient libraries were prepared and sequenced with the same protocol used for the earlier healthy control dataset. Within a given batch, samples were prepared together, multiplexed and sequenced on the same HiSeq lane. Concerning the study's data processing: MIGEC handled the raw barcoded reads, throwing out single-read molecular identifier groups before consensus assembly and CDR3 extraction. Clonotype tables were post-analysed with VDJtools, and diversity was normalized by down-sampling all datasets to the smallest sample size. Repertoire overlap clustering matched CDR3 amino acid but not nucleotide sequences to correct batch-related cross-sample contamination. Using fastp trimming at Q25 and MiXCR clonotype assembly, TCRdb reanalyzed the public sequencing data and kept in-frame beta chains. Identical CDR3 proteins give one entry, which carries the most common genes and DNA. The V and J calls were determined by TCRdb, not by the authors. Counted in this sample were around 500,000 distinct CDR3 sequences; approximately 31% of them appeared once. The top ten hold roughly 6% of the sample.

This clonotype was seen a few times. Its antigen is not yet known. Per-base quality was not reported, and no clone a single base away is much larger than it. To demonstrate the VDJtools post-analysis software, TCR beta repertoires were profiled from the peripheral blood of over ten young patients with multiple sclerosis. The patients with multiple sclerosis were children and adolescents between 6 and 15 years of age. Sequenced input: blood. The rearrangement combines TRBV5-5 with TRBJ2-1; 5 matching bases give a weak D call of TRBD2. The TCR was taken from a girl aged 2-17 years with multiple sclerosis. The DNA sequence follows: TGTGCCAGCAGCCGAGGGCGCAGTAGGTCAGAGGCCTACAATGAGCAGTTCTTC. The resulting protein is CASSRGRSRSEAYNEQFF.